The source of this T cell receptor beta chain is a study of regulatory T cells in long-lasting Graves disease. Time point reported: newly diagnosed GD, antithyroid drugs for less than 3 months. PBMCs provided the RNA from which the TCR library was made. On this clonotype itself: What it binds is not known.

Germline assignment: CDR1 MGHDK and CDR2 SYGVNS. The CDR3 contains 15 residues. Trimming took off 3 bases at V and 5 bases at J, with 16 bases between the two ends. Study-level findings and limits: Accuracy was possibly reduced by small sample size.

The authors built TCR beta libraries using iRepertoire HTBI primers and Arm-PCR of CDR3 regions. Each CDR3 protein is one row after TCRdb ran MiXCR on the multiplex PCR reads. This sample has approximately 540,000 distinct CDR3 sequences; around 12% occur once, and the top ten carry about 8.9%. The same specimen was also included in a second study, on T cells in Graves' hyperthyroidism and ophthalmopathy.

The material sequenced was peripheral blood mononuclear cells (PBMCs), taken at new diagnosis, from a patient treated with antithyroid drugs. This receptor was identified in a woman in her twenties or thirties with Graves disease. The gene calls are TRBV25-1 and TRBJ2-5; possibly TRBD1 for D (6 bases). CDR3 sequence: CASSDSTRGRETQYF. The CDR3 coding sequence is TGTGCCAGCAGTGACTCTACCAGGGGACGGGAGACCCAGTACTTC.